The rows below give T cell receptor beta chains drawn from one sample of a study of T cells in Graves' hyperthyroidism and ophthalmopathy. TCRdb itself ran the multiplex PCR reads through MiXCR, one entry per CDR3 protein. The sample lists roughly 710,000 distinct CDR3 sequences, approximately 36% occurring once. Sequenced input: blood. These receptor sequences come from a woman aged 40-49 years with Graves' hyperthyroidism. Both conserved end residues are part of each CDR3.

CDR3aa: CASSIRSRVDQPQHF
len: 15
v_gene: TRBV19

CDR3aa: CASARGGVSSHEQYF
len: 15
v_gene: TRBV19

CDR3aa: CASSPRASGSSSGETQYF
len: 18
v_gene: TRBV11-2

CDR3aa: CASSYRTSYNEQFF
len: 14
v_gene: TRBV7-9

CDR3aa: CASKEREQYF
len: 10
v_gene: TRBV10-1

CDR3aa: CASSLGLAVVETQYF
len: 15
v_gene: TRBV7-2

CDR3aa: CASSQAAGGNYGYTF
len: 15
v_gene: TRBV7-2

CDR3aa: CASSQDAPRWEAFF
len: 14
v_gene: TRBV4-1

CDR3aa: CALNPRGNTIYF
len: 12
v_gene: TRBV10-3

CDR3aa: CAISYSRGGDQPQHF
len: 15
v_gene: TRBV6-5

CDR3aa: CASSISAGGPSGNTIYF
len: 17
v_gene: TRBV19

CDR3aa: CASSYPSGQGLNQPQHF
len: 17
v_gene: TRBV6-2/TRBV6-3

CDR3aa: CASSLALGPSIYF
len: 13
v_gene: TRBV7-2

CDR3aa: CASSLGMDGYGYTF
len: 14
v_gene: TRBV7-9

CDR3aa: CASSLEMAGAAYEQYF
len: 16
v_gene: TRBV7-3

CDR3aa: CASSSNRVSGANVLTF
len: 16
v_gene: TRBV7-9

CDR3aa: CASSASSDRGAYEQYF
len: 16
v_gene: TRBV7-8

CDR3aa: CASSSTRQAGEAFF
len: 14
v_gene: TRBV7-2

CDR3aa: CASSARAGLGETQYF
len: 15
v_gene: TRBV9

CDR3aa: CASTRTYTGELFF
len: 13
v_gene: TRBV11-2

CDR3aa: CATSDPRQGPNSPLHF
len: 16
v_gene: TRBV24-1

CDR3aa: CASSFGLADYNEQYF
len: 15
v_gene: TRBV7-8

CDR3aa: CASSKVGYYGYTF
len: 13
v_gene: TRBV19

CDR3aa: CASSALMEGYTF
len: 12
v_gene: TRBV2

CDR3aa: CASKPGAGYEQYF
len: 13
v_gene: TRBV6-6

CDR3aa: CASSPTMTGRMNTEAFF
len: 17
v_gene: TRBV7-9

CDR3aa: CASSPAVGGGRHTEAFF
len: 17
v_gene: TRBV7-9

CDR3aa: CAGSRQGTEAFF
len: 12
v_gene: TRBV5-6

CDR3aa: CASSAGPHYEQYF
len: 13
v_gene: TRBV6-4

CDR3aa: CATSRDWRRQKYF
len: 13
v_gene: TRBV15

CDR3aa: CATSGRDEGGKYSGANVLTF
len: 20
v_gene: TRBV24-1

CDR3aa: CASNRQGASGELFF
len: 14
v_gene: TRBV5-1

CDR3aa: CAISAGTPSSGANVLTF
len: 17
v_gene: TRBV10-3

CDR3aa: CATSSRAIRGEKLFF
len: 15
v_gene: TRBV15

CDR3aa: CAAKTSGSETQYF
len: 13
v_gene: TRBV28

CDR3aa: CSVEDPRGGYTF
len: 12
v_gene: TRBV29-1

CDR3aa: CATTRGGFDTEAFF
len: 14
v_gene: TRBV7-2

CDR3aa: CASSYSGAYYEQYF
len: 14
v_gene: TRBV12-3/TRBV12-4

CDR3aa: CASSPPGPRNTEAFF
len: 15
v_gene: TRBV18

CDR3aa: CASSSAGNFYGYTF
len: 14
v_gene: TRBV12-3/TRBV12-4

CDR3aa: CASSLAEGAKMNTEAFF
len: 17
v_gene: TRBV7-2

CDR3aa: CASIHRGSTEAFF
len: 13
v_gene: TRBV25-1

CDR3aa: CASSFPGQAYGYTF
len: 14
v_gene: TRBV7-9